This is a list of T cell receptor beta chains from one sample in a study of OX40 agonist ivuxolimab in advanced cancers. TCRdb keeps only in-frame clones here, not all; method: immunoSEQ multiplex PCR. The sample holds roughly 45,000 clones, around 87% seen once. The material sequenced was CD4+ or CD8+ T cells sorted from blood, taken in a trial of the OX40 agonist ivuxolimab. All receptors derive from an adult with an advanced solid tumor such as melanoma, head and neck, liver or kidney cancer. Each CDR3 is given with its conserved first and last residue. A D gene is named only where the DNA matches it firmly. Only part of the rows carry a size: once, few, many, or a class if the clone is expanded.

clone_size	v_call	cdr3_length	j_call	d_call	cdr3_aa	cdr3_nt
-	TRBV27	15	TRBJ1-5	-	CASRADIYSNQPQHF	TGTGCCAGCAGAGCGGACATCTATAGCAATCAGCCCCAGCATTTT
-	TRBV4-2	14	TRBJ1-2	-	CASSRFLDSYGYTF	TGTGCCAGCAGCCGCTTTCTGGACAGCTATGGCTACACCTTC
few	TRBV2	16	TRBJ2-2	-	CASTFQGGGRTGELFF	TGTGCCAGCACCTTCCAAGGGGGGGGGCGCACCGGGGAGCTGTTTTTT
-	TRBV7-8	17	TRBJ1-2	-	CASSPSRTPGPNYGYTF	TGTGCCAGCAGCCCCAGCCGAACCCCGGGGCCGAACTATGGCTACACCTTC
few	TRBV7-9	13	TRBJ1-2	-	CASSLGTDYGYTF	TGTGCCAGCAGCTTAGGGACAGACTATGGCTACACCTTC
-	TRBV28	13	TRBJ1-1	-	CASPGEGGTEAFF	TGTGCCAGCCCAGGGGAAGGGGGCACTGAAGCTTTCTTT
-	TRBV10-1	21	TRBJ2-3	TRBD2	CASSQIPGLAGSRTSTDTQYF	TGCGCCAGCAGCCAAATCCCGGGACTAGCGGGAAGTAGAACTAGCACAGATACGCAGTATTTT
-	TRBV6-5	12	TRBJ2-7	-	CASSSTAYEQYF	TGTGCCAGCAGTTCGACAGCCTACGAGCAGTACTTC
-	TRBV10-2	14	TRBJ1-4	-	CASSQDTTNEKLFF	TGCGCCAGCAGTCAGGACACAACTAATGAAAAACTGTTTTTT
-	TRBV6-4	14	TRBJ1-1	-	CASSYTGQNTEAFF	TGTGCCAGCAGTTACACCGGACAAAACACTGAAGCTTTCTTT
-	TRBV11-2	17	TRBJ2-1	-	CASSLSVSSGQYNEQFF	TGTGCCAGCAGCTTAAGTGTTTCCAGCGGACAGTACAATGAGCAGTTCTTC
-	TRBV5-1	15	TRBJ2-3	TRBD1	CASSLASGGAGTQYF	TGCGCCAGCAGCTTGGCGTCAGGGGGCGCGGGTACGCAGTATTTT
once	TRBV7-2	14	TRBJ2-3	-	CASSPTTSTDTQYF	TGTGCCAGCAGCCCGACTACTAGCACAGATACGCAGTATTTT
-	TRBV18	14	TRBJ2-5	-	CASSPRQGRETQYF	TGTGCCAGCTCACCACGGCAGGGTCGAGAGACCCAGTACTTC
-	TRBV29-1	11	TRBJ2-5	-	CSVEVGETQYF	TGCAGCGTTGAAGTCGGAGAGACCCAGTACTTC
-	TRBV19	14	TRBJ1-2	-	CASRLGTGSYGYTF	TGTGCCAGTAGACTCGGAACAGGCTCCTATGGCTACACCTTC
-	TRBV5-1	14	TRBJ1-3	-	CASTSGVSGNTIYF	TGCGCCAGCACCTCAGGAGTCTCTGGAAACACCATATATTTT